This TCR beta chain emerged from a study of cytomegalovirus exposure and HLA in healthy donors. Samples came from healthy bone marrow donors. Primers included in the PCR were 60 Vbeta and 13 Jbeta primers. Sequencing was performed with immunoSEQ multiplex PCR; in TCRdb, only in-frame clones are kept and a portion is missing. This repertoire shows roughly 80,000 clones, about 88% found once; its top ten account for 2% to 2.5%. Trimming pared 3 bases from V and 1 base from J, leaving 11 bases between. CDR1 is SGHNT, CDR2 YYREEE, per germline (reference sequence). The CDR3 contains 15 residues. Sequencing used PBMCs. The chain carries TRBV5-4 and TRBJ2-1; D may be TRBD1 (5 bases). The receptor was derived from a woman aged 45-60 years in good health and CMV-seronegative. As DNA, the CDR3 is TGTGCCAGCAGCTCCTTGGCAGGGTCCTACAATGAGCAGTTCTTC. Its translation: CASSSLAGSYNEQFF.